This TCR beta chain was sequenced for a study of spatial heterogeneity in lung cancer. This clonotype was observed a handful of times. Its antigen is still unknown. Study findings and constraints: Blood carried ubiquitous expanded tumor TCRs more at resection than follow-up.

J was trimmed by 7 bases and V by 1 base; bases with no gene match: 12. This CDR3 contains 17 residues. The germline V gene encodes CDR1 LGHNA and CDR2 YNFKEQ. TCRdb passed the 5' RACE reads through MiXCR, listing each CDR3 protein once. Of tens of thousands of distinct CDR3 sequences listed, over 8.5% are singletons. The time point here: sample taken at primary tumor resection. From tumor, nontumor lung or frozen PBMC, whole RNA was taken unsorted for sequencing. The rearrangement joins TRBV4-2 to TRBJ2-2, with 7 bases aligning to TRBD2. The sequence was collected from a male donor with early-stage non-small cell lung cancer. This specimen consisted of PBMCs, obtained at surgery. Here the CDR3 DNA reads TGTGCCAGCAGCCAAGTGTACGGGGAGGGGATCAGCGGGGAGCTGTTTTTT. Translated, it gives CASSQVYGEGISGELFF.